The 21 T cell receptor beta chains listed next were all sequenced from one sample in a study of identical twins. Using its own MiXCR run on the 5' RACE reads, TCRdb lists one record per CDR3 protein. The table records 1,800,000 or so distinct CDR3 sequences, 25% to 35% of them present only once. The sample consisted of cord blood. All receptors come from a newborn girl in good health.

The gene calls are TRBV10-3 and TRBJ2-1; the D gene is possibly TRBD1 (6 bases). The CDR3 loop spans 13 amino acids. Trimming left V 10 bases short and J 9 bases short, with 19 bases between. Looked up from germline, CDR1 is ENHRY and CDR2 is SYGVKD. CDR3 sequence (DNA): TGTGCCACCTCTGGAACAGGGCAGGGTGAGCAGTTCTTC. This gives the protein CATSGTGQGEQFF.

The chain links TRBV10-3 to TRBJ1-2, with TRBD1 matching over 8 bases. The CDR3 is made up of 15 amino acids. Per germline, CDR1 ENHRY and CDR2 SYGVKD. Losses at the gene ends were 6 bases for V and 2 bases for J; bases not matched to a gene: 8. DNA of the CDR3: TGTGCCATCAGCGGTGGGGCAGGGGGCAACTATGGCTACACCTTC. Translation gives CAISGGAGGNYGYTF.

This clonotype was detected only a few times. The V and J genes are TRBV12-3 or TRBV12-4 and TRBJ2-1, with 11 bases matching TRBD1. The CDR3 is 17 residues long. V was pared by 6 bases and J by 4 bases, with 11 bases of the junction left unmatched. The chain's CDR3 is CASRQTGGTGGYNEQFF. The CDR3 coding sequence is TGTGCCAGCAGACAAACGGGTGGGACAGGGGGATACAATGAGCAGTTCTTC.

J is TRBJ2-3 and V is TRBV11-3, with 7 bases aligning to TRBD1. The CDR3 covers 15 residues. J lost 2 bases, V lost 2 bases, and 4 bases had no gene match. Germline V gene sequence: CDR1 SGHNT, CDR2 YENEEA. The CDR3 DNA reads TGTGCCAGCAGCTTAAGTCAGGGGGTCACAGATACGCAGTATTTT. It codes for CASSLSQGVTDTQYF.

J is TRBJ2-1 and V is TRBV20-1; maybe TRBD2 (5 bases). V was cut by 6 bases and J by 5 bases, with 14 bases left in between. CDR1 is DFQATT, CDR2 SNEGSKA, per germline (reference sequence). The CDR3 spans 13 residues. The DNA for the CDR3 is TGCAGTGCGTGGGTGGGAGTACACAATGAGCAGTTCTTC. The encoded protein is CSAWVGVHNEQFF.

The chain combines TRBV5-1 with TRBJ2-5; D not certain. With the DNA end fitting TRBJ2-7 better, the J assignment may be wrong. CDR1 is SGHRS, CDR2 YFSETQ, per germline. CDR3 length: 13 residues. In nucleotides, the CDR3 is TGCGCCAGCAGCTTGGGTGACCCCCACGAGCAGTACTTC. Its protein product is CASSLGDPHEQYF.

This clonotype was seen more than once but under ten times. The chain carries TRBV5-5 and TRBJ2-7; the match to TRBD1 covers 7 bases. Germline assignment: CDR1 SGHKS and CDR2 YYEKEE (reference sequence). J was trimmed by 5 bases and V by 0 bases; bases with no gene match: 5. The CDR3 consists of 14 residues. The CDR3 nucleotides read TGTGCCAGCAGCTTGGCTGGGACAGCCCACGAGCAGTACTTC. Translated, it gives CASSLAGTAHEQYF.

This clonotype was observed a few times. This chain links TRBV7-9 with TRBJ2-4, with 7 bases lining up with TRBD2. The end of the DNA aligns better with TRBJ2-7, so the J call may be wrong. The CDR3 is 14 amino acids. Germline V gene lookup returns CDR1 SEHNR and CDR2 FQNEAQ (reference sequence). The CDR3 DNA reads TGTGCCAGCAGCTTTTGGGACTACACCTACGAGCAGTACTTC. Its protein product is CASSFWDYTYEQYF.

In its sample, this clonotype was seen once. A much larger clone lies a single base off, so this may be a read error. The genes are TRBV28 and TRBJ2-1, with TRBD1 matching over 7 bases. The J call could be wrong; TRBJ2-7 is a better fit for the DNA end. The CDR3 runs to 15 residues. Per germline, CDR1 MDHEN and CDR2 SYDVKM. CDR3 bases: TGTGCCAGCAGTTTACCCGACAGGGTCTACAATGAGCAGTACTTC. As protein: CASSLPDRVYNEQYF.

This clonotype has just a few counts. The rearrangement uses TRBV14 and TRBJ2-3; no reliable D call. CDR1 SGHDN and CDR2 FVKESK come from the germline V gene. The ends were cut back, 3 bases at V and 2 bases at J, with 21 bases in the middle. The CDR3 has 18 amino acids. CDR3 sequence reads: CASSQISGSWPITDTQYF. The CDR3 DNA reads as TGTGCCAGCAGCCAGATAAGTGGCTCTTGGCCGATCACAGATACGCAGTATTTT.

This clonotype has only a few counts. The CDR3: CASRVDRLGYTF. The CDR3 DNA reads as TGTGCCAGCAGAGTTGACAGGCTTGGCTACACCTTC. The rearrangement uses TRBV2 and TRBJ1-2; D possibly corresponds to TRBD1 (6 bases). The V end was cut by 6 bases, the J end by 7 bases, with 12 bases between. Germline CDR1 SNHLY, CDR2 FYNNEI. The CDR3 totals 12 residues.

This clonotype has only a few counts. V gene TRBV7-8 combines with J gene TRBJ2-5; maybe TRBD2 (5 bases). V was clipped by 7 bases and J by 5 bases, with 14 bases between them. The germline V gene has CDR1 SGHVS and CDR2 FQNEAQ. This CDR3 contains 13 residues. CDR3 in DNA: TGTGCCAGCAACCCGAGGAGGCGCGAGACCCAGTACTTC. Residues: CASNPRRRETQYF.

This clonotype was picked up a small number of times. This sequence joins TRBV27 and TRBJ1-1; no definite D call. In germline, CDR1 is MNHEY, CDR2 SMNVEV (reference sequence). V lost 6 bases and J lost 3, with 14 bases in between. The CDR3 runs 14 residues. CDR3 sequence: CASRLLPGDTEAFF. The CDR3 DNA reads as TGTGCCAGCAGACTTCTTCCAGGTGACACTGAAGCTTTCTTT.

V and J are TRBV6-2 or TRBV6-3 and TRBJ2-1; D may be TRBD2 (6 bases). The J call may be in error: the DNA end matches TRBJ2-7 better. CDR3 length equals 16 residues. In germline, CDR1 is MNHEY, CDR2 SVGEGT. The CDR3 is CASSTRLVSTYNEQYF. CDR3 DNA sequence: TGTGCCAGCAGTACCCGACTAGTGTCGACCTACAATGAGCAGTACTTC.

This clonotype showed up many times. V usage is TRBV3-1 and J usage is TRBJ2-1; D is possibly TRBD1 (5 bases). Deletions cut 4 bases from V and 1 base from J, with 11 bases between. Germline V gives CDR1 LGHDT, CDR2 YNNKEL (reference sequence). This CDR3 is 15 amino acids long. CDR3 residues: CASSPGRTSYNEQFF. The CDR3 DNA sequence: TGTGCCAGCAGCCCCGGGCGGACATCCTACAATGAGCAGTTCTTC.

The J gene is TRBJ2-3, the V gene TRBV28; 7 bases fit TRBD1. This CDR3 region has 14 residues. V shed 10 bases, J shed 5 bases, and the junction held 12 bases outside the gene matches. CDR1 and CDR2 from the germline V gene are MDHEN and SYDVKM. Here the CDR3 reads CAKRGQPPRDTQYF. The DNA of the CDR3 is TGTGCCAAGAGGGGACAGCCCCCCCGAGATACGCAGTATTTT.

The V gene is TRBV15, the J gene TRBJ1-1, with TRBD1 identical over 9 bases. The CDR3 runs to 12 residues. The V segment lost 7 bases and the J segment 7 bases; nucleotides outside the gene matches: 4. Germline values: CDR1 LNHNV, CDR2 YYDKDF (reference sequence). This chain's CDR3 is CATTKGQGEAFF. In nucleotides, the CDR3 is TGTGCCACCACCAAGGGACAGGGTGAAGCTTTCTTT.

This clonotype was seen a few times. The chain uses TRBV5-1 and TRBJ2-7; maybe TRBD1 (6 bases). Germline V gives CDR1 SGHRS, CDR2 YFSETQ. The length of the CDR3 is 13 residues. Trimming removed 5 bases at V and 0 bases at J, with 9 bases between. In DNA, the CDR3 is TGCGCCAGCAGACGACAGGTCTCCTACGAGCAGTACTTC. Its protein product is CASRRQVSYEQYF.

This clonotype was observed a few times. The chain employs TRBV10-3 and TRBJ2-1; TRBD2 might be the D (6 bases). V shed 3 bases and J shed 6 bases, with 6 bases lying between them. This CDR3 has 12 amino acids. Germline lookup yields CDR1 ENHRY and CDR2 SYGVKD. Here the CDR3 reads CAISDGSNEQFF. The DNA for the CDR3 is TGTGCCATCAGTGACGGGAGCAATGAGCAGTTCTTC.

The chain combines TRBV20-1 with TRBJ1-4; possible D gene TRBD1, 5 bases. V lost 0 bases to trimming and J lost 8 bases, with 13 bases between them. This CDR3 has 14 residues. Looked up from germline, CDR1 is DFQATT and CDR2 is SNEGSKA (reference sequence). The CDR3 coding sequence is TGCAGTGCTAGAGATCACAGGTCTGCGGAAAAACTGTTTTTT. It codes for CSARDHRSAEKLFF.

This clonotype was seen a few times. The V gene is TRBV5-1, the J gene TRBJ2-1, with TRBD2 matching 12 bases. In germline, CDR1 is SGHRS, CDR2 YFSETQ. With 1 base clipped from V and 0 bases from J, the junction kept 5 bases outside the gene matches. The CDR3 contains 18 residues. CDR3 region: CASSLNPGLAGSYNEQFF. The CDR3 DNA follows: TGCGCCAGCAGCTTGAACCCGGGACTAGCGGGCTCCTACAATGAGCAGTTCTTC.